The 14 T cell receptor beta chains below all came from one sample that was sequenced in a study of T cells after yellow fever vaccination. TCRdb reprocessed the 5' RACE reads with MiXCR, giving one entry per CDR3 protein. The sample lists some 320,000 distinct CDR3 sequences, roughly 9.4% occurring once. The specimen comprised PBMCs, sampled on the day of the first yellow fever vaccination. These receptors were obtained from a man aged 18 to 35 who received the YFV17D yellow fever vaccine.

The rearrangement joins TRBV4-3 to TRBJ2-7, with D perhaps given as TRBD1 or TRBD2 (6 bases each). Germline V gives CDR1 LGHNA, CDR2 YSLEER. Trimming removed 1 base at V and 4 bases at J, with 14 bases between. The CDR3 contains 15 residues. CDR3 amino acids: CASSQGVGGPYEQYF. The CDR3 region has the DNA TGCGCCAGCAGCCAAGGAGTCGGGGGCCCATACGAGCAGTACTTC.

This clonotype was observed at least ten times. The junction departs from the called germline gene at one end, perhaps through a read error. The chain has TRBV7-7 and TRBJ2-5; 8 nucleotides match TRBD2. The CDR3 contains 15 residues. CDR1 and CDR2 (germline): SSHAT, FNYEAQ (reference sequence). The CDR3 reads CASSLGGGGQETQYF. CDR3 nucleotide sequence: TGTGCTAGCAGCCTGGGCGGCGGGGGGCAAGAGACCCAGTACTTC.

This clonotype was seen ten or more times. This sequence joins TRBV9 and TRBJ1-1; D uncertain. CDR3 length: 15 amino acids. Germline assignment: CDR1 SGDLS and CDR2 YYNGEE. V shed 2 bases and J shed 4 bases, with 15 bases lying between them. CDR3 protein: CASSVASDLSTEAFF. CDR3 DNA: TGTGCCAGCAGCGTGGCCTCTGATTTGAGCACTGAAGCTTTCTTT.

The sample holds a few counts of this clonotype. This chain's CDR3 is CSARWGGTSGANEQFF. The DNA of the CDR3 is TGCAGTGCTCGCTGGGGGGGGACTAGCGGGGCCAATGAGCAGTTCTTC. The J gene is TRBJ2-1, the V gene TRBV20-1, with 13 bases fitting TRBD2. V trimming: 5 bases; J trimming: 6 bases; junction bases outside the gene matches: 10. The CDR3 loop spans 16 amino acids. Per the germline V gene, CDR1 is DFQATT and CDR2 is SNEGSKA (reference sequence).

The rearrangement uses TRBV12-3 or TRBV12-4 and TRBJ2-5; 7 bases fit TRBD2. The CDR3 extends over 14 amino acids. V gave up 5 bases and J gave up 5 bases; unmatched junction bases: 8. This CDR3 reads CASSPLEGGETQYF. CDR3 DNA sequence: TGTGCCAGCAGTCCACTCGAGGGAGGGGAGACCCAGTACTTC.

This clonotype was detected a few times. The chain combines TRBV9 with TRBJ2-3; D may be TRBD2 (5 bases). Per the germline V gene, CDR1 is SGDLS and CDR2 is YYNGEE. Trimming cost V 0 bases and J 6 bases, with 11 bases left between them. The CDR3 runs 14 residues. The CDR3: CASSVAWTGDTQYF. CDR3 in DNA: TGTGCCAGCAGCGTAGCTTGGACTGGCGATACGCAGTATTTT.

This clonotype was counted a few times. The chain carries TRBV20-1 and TRBJ2-5; 7 bases map to TRBD2. CDR1 DFQATT and CDR2 SNEGSKA come from the germline V gene (reference sequence). The length of the CDR3 is 16 residues. V dropped 3 bases and J dropped 5; count of bases not matched to a gene: 15. The CDR3 bases are TGCAGTGCTAGGATTGGCGGGAGTTCTGGGAAGGAGACCCAGTACTTC. Translation: CSARIGGSSGKETQYF.

This clonotype showed up many times. J is TRBJ1-4 and V is TRBV5-5; perhaps TRBD1 as D (6 bases). The CDR3 is 16 residues long. CDR1 SGHKS and CDR2 YYEKEE come from the germline V gene (reference sequence). With 4 bases removed from V and 7 bases from J, the gap between germline ends came to 20 bases. CDR3 in amino acids: CASSPPHLRGGEKLFF. Here the CDR3 DNA reads TGTGCCAGCAGCCCGCCTCACCTCAGGGGAGGTGAAAAACTGTTTTTT.

This clonotype was observed a few times. V gene TRBV5-1 combines with J gene TRBJ2-7; D is unresolved. This CDR3 spans 13 amino acids. Germline CDR1 and CDR2: SGHRS and YFSETQ. The V end was cut by 10 bases, the J end by 3 bases, with 17 bases between. The CDR3 region is CAGALLPIYEQYV. The CDR3 coding sequence is TGCGCCGGAGCCCTACTTCCTATCTACGAGCAGTACGTC.

In this sample, this clonotype turned up many times. The chain is built from TRBV4-3 and TRBJ1-1; D is unclear. There are 15 residues in the CDR3. Per the germline V gene, CDR1 is LGHNA and CDR2 is YSLEER. Trimming left V 1 base short and J 4 bases short, with 13 bases between. CDR3 DNA sequence: TGCGCCAGCAGCCAAGGGTCCAGAATGAGCACTGAAGCTTTCTTT. This encodes CASSQGSRMSTEAFF.

This clonotype was observed a handful of times. This chain links TRBV5-5 with TRBJ1-2; D call uncertain. V lost 4 bases and J 1 base, leaving 20 bases between the germline ends. This CDR3 is built from 17 residues. CDR1 is SGHKS and CDR2 is YYEKEE in the germline V gene (reference sequence). The CDR3 here is CASSPKTSSVFNYGYTF. In nucleotides, the CDR3 is TGTGCCAGCAGCCCCAAGACAAGTTCGGTATTTAACTATGGCTACACCTTC.

This clonotype occurred a few times. The chain is built from TRBV20-1 and TRBJ2-7; TRBD2 is a possible D gene (5 bases). The CDR3 extends over 13 amino acids. With 5 bases removed from V and 2 bases from J, the gap between germline ends came to 13 bases. Germline-derived CDR1 and CDR2 are DFQATT and SNEGSKA (reference sequence). CDR3 amino acids: CSARRTPTYEQYF. The CDR3, as DNA: TGCAGTGCTCGGAGGACTCCCACCTACGAGCAGTACTTC.

Details on this clonotype: A read error is possible here, since a much larger clone lies one base away. The chain combines TRBV4-1 with TRBJ2-2; D remains ambiguous. V gave up 4 bases and J gave up 9 bases, with 9 bases separating them. Germline-derived CDR1 and CDR2 are MGHRA and YSYEKL. The length of the CDR3 is 12 residues. This CDR3 is CASSRQTWELFF. CDR3 DNA: TGCGCCAGCAGCCGCCAGACCTGGGAGCTGTTTTTT.

This clonotype has a handful of counts. The V call is TRBV20-1, the J call TRBJ2-6, with D perhaps being TRBD1 or TRBD2 (5 bases each). The CDR3 runs 14 residues. V dropped 1 base and J dropped 2 bases, with 6 bases sitting between them. Germline assignment: CDR1 DFQATT and CDR2 SNEGSKA (reference sequence). CDR3 DNA sequence: TGCAGTGCTAGAGGGGACCCTGGGGCCAACGTCCTGACTTTC. This translates into CSARGDPGANVLTF.